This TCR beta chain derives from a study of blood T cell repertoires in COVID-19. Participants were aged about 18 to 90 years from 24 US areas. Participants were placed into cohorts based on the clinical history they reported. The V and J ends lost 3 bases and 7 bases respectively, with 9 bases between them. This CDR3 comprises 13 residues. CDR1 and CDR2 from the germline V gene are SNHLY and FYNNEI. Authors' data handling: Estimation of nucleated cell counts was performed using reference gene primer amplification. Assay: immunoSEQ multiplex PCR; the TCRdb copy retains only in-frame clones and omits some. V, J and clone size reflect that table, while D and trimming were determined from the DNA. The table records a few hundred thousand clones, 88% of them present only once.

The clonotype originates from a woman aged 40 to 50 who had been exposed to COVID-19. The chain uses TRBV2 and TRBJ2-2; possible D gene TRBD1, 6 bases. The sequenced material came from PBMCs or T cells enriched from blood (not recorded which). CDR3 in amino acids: CASSDGQYGELFF. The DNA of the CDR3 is TGTGCCAGCAGTGATGGACAGTACGGGGAGCTGTTTTTT.